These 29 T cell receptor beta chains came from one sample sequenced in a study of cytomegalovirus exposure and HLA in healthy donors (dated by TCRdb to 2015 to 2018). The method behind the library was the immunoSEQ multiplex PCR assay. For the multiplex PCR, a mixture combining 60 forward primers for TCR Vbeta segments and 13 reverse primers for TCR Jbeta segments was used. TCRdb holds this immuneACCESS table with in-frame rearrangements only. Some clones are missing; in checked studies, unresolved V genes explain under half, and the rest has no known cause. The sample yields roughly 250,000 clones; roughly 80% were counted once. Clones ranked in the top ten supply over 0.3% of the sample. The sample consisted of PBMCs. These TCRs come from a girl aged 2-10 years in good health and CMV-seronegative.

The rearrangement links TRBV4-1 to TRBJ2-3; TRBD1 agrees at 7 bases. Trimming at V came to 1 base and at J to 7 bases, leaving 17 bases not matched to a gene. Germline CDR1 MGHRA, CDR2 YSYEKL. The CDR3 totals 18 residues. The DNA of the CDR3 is TGCGCCAGCAGCCAAGGAAAGGGGGCAGGTGATTCTTCACATACGCAGTATTTT. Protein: CASSQGKGAGDSSHTQYF.

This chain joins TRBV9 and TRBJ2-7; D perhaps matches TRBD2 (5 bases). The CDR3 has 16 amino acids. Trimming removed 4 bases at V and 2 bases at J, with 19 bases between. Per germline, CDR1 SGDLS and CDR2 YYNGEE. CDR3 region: CASSPSGRRAPYEQYF. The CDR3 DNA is TGTGCCAGCAGCCCGAGCGGAAGGCGGGCCCCCTACGAGCAGTACTTC. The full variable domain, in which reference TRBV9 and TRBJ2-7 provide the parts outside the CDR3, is DSGVTQTPKHLITATGQRVTLRCSPRSGDLSVYWYQQSLDQGLQFLIQYYNGEERAKGNILERFSAQQFPDLHSELNLSSLELGDSALYFCASSPSGRRAPYEQYFGPGTRLTVT.

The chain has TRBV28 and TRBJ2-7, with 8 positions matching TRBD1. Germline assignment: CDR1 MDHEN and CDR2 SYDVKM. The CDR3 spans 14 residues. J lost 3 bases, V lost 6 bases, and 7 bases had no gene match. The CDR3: CASSTGGKVYEQYF. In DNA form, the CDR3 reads TGTGCCAGCAGCACAGGGGGTAAGGTCTACGAGCAGTACTTC.

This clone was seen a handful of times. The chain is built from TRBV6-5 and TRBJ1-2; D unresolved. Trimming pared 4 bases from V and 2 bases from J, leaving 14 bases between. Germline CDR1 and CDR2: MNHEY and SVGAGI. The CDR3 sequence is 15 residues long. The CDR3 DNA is TGTGCCAGCAGTTCCTCGGCAAGACTAAACTATGGCTACACCTTC. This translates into CASSSSARLNYGYTF.

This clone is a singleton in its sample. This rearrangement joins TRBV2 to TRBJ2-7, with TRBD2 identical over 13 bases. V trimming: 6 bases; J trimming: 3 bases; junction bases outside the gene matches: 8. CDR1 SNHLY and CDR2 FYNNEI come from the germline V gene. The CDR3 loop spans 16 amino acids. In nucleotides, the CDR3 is TGTGCCAGCAGCCATAGGGGGACTAGCGGGGTCTACGAGCAGTACTTC. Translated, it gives CASSHRGTSGVYEQYF.

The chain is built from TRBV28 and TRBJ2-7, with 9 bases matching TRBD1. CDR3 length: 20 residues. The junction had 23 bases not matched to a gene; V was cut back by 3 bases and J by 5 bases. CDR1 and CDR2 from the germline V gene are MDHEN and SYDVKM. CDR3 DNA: TGTGCCAGCAGTTTCGGTTCCCGCCGGGACAGGGTGCTCCTCCTGAACGAGCAGTACTTC. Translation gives CASSFGSRRDRVLLLNEQYF.

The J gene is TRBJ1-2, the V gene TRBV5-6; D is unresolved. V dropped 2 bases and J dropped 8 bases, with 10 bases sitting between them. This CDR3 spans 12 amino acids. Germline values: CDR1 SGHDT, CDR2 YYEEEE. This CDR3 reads CASSFKVRGYTF. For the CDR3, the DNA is TGTGCCAGCAGCTTCAAGGTCAGGGGCTACACCTTC.

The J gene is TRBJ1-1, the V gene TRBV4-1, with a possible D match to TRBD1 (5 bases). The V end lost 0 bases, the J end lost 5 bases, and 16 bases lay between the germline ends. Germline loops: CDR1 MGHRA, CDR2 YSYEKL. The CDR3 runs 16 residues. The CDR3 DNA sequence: TGCGCCAGCAGCCAAGATCAGTTCCAGGGTTGGACTGAAGCTTTCTTT. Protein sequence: CASSQDQFQGWTEAFF.

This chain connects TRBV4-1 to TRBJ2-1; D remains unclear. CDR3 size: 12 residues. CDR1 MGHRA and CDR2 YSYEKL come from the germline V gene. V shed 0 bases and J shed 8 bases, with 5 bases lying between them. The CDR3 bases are TGCGCCAGCAGCCAAGATTCGGATGAGCAGTTCTTC. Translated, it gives CASSQDSDEQFF.

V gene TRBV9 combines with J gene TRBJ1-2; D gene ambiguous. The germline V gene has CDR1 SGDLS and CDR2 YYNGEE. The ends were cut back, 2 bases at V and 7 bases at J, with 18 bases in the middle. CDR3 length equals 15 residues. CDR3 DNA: TGTGCCAGCAGCGTCTCCATTAGTACGGTAGCTGGCTACACCTTC. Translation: CASSVSISTVAGYTF.

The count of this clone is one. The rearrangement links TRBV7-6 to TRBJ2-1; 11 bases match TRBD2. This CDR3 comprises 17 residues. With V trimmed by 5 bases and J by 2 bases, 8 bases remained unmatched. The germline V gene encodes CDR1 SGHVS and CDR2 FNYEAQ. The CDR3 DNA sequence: TGTGCCAGCAGCCTCCGGACTAGCGGGCCCACCTACAATGAGCAGTTCTTC. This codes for CASSLRTSGPTYNEQFF.

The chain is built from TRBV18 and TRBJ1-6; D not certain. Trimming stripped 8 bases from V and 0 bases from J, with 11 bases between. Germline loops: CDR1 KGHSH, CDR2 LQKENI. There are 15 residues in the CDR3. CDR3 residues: CASRPGDSYNSPLHF. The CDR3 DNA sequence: TGTGCCAGCCGCCCGGGAGACTCCTATAATTCACCCCTCCACTTT.

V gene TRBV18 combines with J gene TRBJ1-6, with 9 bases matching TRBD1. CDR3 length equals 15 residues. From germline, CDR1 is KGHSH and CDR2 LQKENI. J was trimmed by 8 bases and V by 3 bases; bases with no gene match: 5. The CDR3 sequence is CASSPGQGFYSPLHF. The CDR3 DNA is TGTGCCAGCTCACCGGGACAGGGATTTTATTCACCCCTCCACTTT.

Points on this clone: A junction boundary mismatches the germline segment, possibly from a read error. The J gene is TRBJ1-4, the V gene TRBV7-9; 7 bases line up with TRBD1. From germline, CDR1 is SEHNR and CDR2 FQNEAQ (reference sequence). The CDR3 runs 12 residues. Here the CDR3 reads CSSSLTGTVLFF. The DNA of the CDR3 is TGTTCCAGCAGTTTGACCGGGACAGTTCTGTTTTTT.

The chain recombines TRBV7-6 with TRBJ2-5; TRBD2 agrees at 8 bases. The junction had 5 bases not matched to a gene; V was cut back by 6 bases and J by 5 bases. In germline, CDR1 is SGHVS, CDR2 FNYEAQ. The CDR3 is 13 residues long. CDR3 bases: TGTGCCAGCAGTCTGAGACTAGCGGAGACCCAGTACTTC. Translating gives CASSLRLAETQYF. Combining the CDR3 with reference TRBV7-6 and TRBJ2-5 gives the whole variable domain GAGVSQSPRYKVTKRGQDVALRCDPISGHVSLYWYRQALGQGPEFLTYFNYEAQQDKSGLPNDRFSAERPEGSISTLTIQRTEQRDSAMYRCASSLRLAETQYFGPGTRLLVL.

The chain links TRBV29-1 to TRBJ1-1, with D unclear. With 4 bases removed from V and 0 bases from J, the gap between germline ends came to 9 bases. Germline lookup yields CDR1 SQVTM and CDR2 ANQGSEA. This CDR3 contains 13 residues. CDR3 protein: CSVGGLMNTEAFF. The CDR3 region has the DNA TGCAGCGTTGGCGGACTTATGAACACTGAAGCTTTCTTT.

The DNA of the CDR3 is TGCAGTGCTAAGGGAGGCACTGAAGCTTTCTTT. Protein product: CSAKGGTEAFF. The chain couples TRBV20-1 to TRBJ1-1; no reliable D call. Looked up from germline, CDR1 is DFQATT and CDR2 is SNEGSKA (reference sequence). This CDR3 is built from 11 residues. With 4 bases removed from V and 4 bases from J, the gap between germline ends came to 7 bases.

The CDR3: CASSSPIDRFNSNQPQHF. The CDR3 nucleotides are TGTGCCAGCAGTTCCCCAATAGACAGATTCAATAGCAATCAGCCCCAGCATTTT. The chain recombines TRBV28 with TRBJ1-5; tentatively, D is TRBD1 (5 bases). Germline V gives CDR1 MDHEN, CDR2 SYDVKM. The germline V and J ends were trimmed by 4 bases and 0 bases, with 19 bases remaining between them. The CDR3 extends over 18 amino acids.

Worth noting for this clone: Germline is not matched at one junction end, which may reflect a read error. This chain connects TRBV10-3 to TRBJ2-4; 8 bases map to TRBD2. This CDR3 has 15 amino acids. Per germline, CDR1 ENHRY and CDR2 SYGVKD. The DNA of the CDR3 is TGTACCATCGCTTCCGGGGGGGTTGGCAAAAACATTCAGTACTTC. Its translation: CTIASGGVGKNIQYF.

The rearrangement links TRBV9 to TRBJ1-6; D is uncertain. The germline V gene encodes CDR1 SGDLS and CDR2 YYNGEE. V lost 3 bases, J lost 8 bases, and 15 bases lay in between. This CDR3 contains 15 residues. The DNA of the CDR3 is TGTGCCAGCAGCGCAGAAGACATGGAGGATTCACCCCTCCACTTT. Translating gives CASSAEDMEDSPLHF.

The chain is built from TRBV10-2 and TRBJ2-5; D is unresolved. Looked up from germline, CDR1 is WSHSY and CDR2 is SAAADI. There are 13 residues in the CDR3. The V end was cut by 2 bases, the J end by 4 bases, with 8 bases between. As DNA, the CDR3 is TGCGCCAGCAGTGAGGCTACCCGAGAGACCCAGTACTTC. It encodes CASSEATRETQYF.

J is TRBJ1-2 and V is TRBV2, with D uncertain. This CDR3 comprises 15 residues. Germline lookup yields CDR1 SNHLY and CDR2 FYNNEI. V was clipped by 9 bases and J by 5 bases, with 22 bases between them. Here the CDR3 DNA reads TGTGCCAGGTCCCAAGCGGCCGGGAGAGAATATGGCTACACCTTC. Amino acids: CARSQAAGREYGYTF. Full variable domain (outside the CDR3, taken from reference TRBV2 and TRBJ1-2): EPEVTQTPSHQVTQMGQEVILRCVPISNHLYFYWYRQILGQKVEFLVSFYNNEISEKSEIFDDQFSVERPDGSNFTLKIRSTKLEDSAMYFCARSQAAGREYGYTFGSGTRLTVV.

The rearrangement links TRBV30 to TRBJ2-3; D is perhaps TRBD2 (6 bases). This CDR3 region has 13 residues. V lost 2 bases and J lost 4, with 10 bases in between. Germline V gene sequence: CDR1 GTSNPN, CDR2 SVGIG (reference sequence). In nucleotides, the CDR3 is TGTGCCTGGAGTCCGGGGACTCCAGATACGCAGTATTTT. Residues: CAWSPGTPDTQYF.

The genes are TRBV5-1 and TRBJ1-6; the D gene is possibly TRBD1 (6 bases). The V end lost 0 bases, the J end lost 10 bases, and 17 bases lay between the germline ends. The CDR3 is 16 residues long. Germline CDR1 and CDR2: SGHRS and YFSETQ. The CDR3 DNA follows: TGCGCCAGCAGCTTGGAAGGCCAGGGGCCCCTCTCACCCCTCCACTTT. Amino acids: CASSLEGQGPLSPLHF.

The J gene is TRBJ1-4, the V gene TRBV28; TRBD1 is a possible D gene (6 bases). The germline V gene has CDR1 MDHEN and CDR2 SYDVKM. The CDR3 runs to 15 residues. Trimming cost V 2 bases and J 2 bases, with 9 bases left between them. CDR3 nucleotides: TGTGCCAGCAGTTTAGGGGGCAGCACTAATGAAAAACTGTTTTTT. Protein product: CASSLGGSTNEKLFF.

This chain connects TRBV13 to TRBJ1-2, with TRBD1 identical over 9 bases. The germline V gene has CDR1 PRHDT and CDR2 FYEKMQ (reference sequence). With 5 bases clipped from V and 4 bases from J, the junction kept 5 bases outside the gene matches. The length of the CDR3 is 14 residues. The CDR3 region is CASSPWGQGYGYTF. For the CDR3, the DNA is TGTGCCAGCAGCCCTTGGGGACAGGGCTATGGCTACACCTTC.

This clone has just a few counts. CDR3 coding DNA: TGTGCCTGGAGTGGTTTTACAGAGGTTGTCGACAGGTACACTGAAGCTTTCTTT. Protein product: CAWSGFTEVVDRYTEAFF. The chain has TRBV30 and TRBJ1-1; D may be TRBD1 (6 bases). This CDR3 contains 18 residues. Germline V CDR1 and CDR2: GTSNPN, SVGIG (reference sequence). The V end lost 1 base, the J end lost 3 bases, and 24 bases lay between the germline ends.

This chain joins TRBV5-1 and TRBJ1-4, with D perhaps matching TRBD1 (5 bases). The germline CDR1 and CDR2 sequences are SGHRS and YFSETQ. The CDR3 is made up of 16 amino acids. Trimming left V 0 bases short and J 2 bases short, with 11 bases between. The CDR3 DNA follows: TGCGCCAGCAGCTTGGCAGGGTGGGGTACTAATGAAAAACTGTTTTTT. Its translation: CASSLAGWGTNEKLFF.

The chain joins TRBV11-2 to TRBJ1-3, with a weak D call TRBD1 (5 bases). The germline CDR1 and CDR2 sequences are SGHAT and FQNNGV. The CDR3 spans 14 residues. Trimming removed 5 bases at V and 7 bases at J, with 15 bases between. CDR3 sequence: CASSNPGLANTIYF. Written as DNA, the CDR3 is TGTGCCAGCAGCAATCCAGGGTTGGCGAACACCATATATTTT.